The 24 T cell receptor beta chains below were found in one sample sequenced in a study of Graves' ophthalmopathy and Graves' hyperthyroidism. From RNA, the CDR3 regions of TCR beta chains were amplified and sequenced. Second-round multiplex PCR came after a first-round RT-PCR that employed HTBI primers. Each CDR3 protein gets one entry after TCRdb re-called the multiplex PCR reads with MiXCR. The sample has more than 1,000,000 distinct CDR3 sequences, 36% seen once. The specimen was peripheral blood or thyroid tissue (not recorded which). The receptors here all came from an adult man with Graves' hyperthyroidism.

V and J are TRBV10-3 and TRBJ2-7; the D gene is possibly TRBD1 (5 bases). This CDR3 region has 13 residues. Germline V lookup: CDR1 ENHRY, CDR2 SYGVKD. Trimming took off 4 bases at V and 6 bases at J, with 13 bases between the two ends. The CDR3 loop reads CAISADSGSEQYF. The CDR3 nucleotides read TGTGCCATCAGTGCTGACTCAGGGTCCGAGCAGTACTTC.

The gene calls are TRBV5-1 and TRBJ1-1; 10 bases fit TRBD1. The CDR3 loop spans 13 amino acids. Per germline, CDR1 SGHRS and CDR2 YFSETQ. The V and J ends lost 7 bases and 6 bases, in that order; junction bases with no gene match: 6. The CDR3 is CASAGTGASEAFF. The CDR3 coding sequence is TGCGCCAGCGCCGGGACAGGGGCATCTGAAGCTTTCTTT. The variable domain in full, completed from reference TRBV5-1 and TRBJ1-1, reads KAGVTQTPRYLIKTRGQQVTLSCSPISGHRSVSWYQQTPGQGLQFLFEYFSETQRNKGNFPGRFSGRQFSNSRSEMNVSTLELGDSALYLCASAGTGASEAFFGQGTRLTVV.

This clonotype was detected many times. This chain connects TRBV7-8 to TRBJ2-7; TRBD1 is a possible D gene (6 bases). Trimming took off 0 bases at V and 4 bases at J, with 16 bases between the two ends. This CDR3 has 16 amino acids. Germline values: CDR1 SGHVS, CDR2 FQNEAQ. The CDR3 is CASSLALQGPPYEQYF. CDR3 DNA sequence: TGTGCCAGCAGCTTAGCGCTACAGGGACCCCCTTACGAGCAGTACTTC. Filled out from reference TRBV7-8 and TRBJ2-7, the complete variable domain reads GAGVSQSPRYKVAKRGQDVALRCDPISGHVSLFWYQQALGQGPEFLTYFQNEAQLDKSGLPSDRFFAERPEGSVSTLKIQRTQQEDSAVYLCASSLALQGPPYEQYFGPGTRLTVT.

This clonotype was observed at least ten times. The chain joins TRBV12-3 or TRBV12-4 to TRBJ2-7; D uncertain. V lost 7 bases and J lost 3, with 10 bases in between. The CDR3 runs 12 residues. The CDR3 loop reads CASTTGVYEQYF. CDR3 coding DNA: TGTGCCAGCACGACTGGGGTCTACGAGCAGTACTTC.

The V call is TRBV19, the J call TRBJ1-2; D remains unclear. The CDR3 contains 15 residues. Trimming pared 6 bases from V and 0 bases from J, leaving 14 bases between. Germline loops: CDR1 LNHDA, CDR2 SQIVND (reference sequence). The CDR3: CASRSGVEANYGYTF. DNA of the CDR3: TGTGCCAGTAGGAGTGGCGTTGAAGCTAACTATGGCTACACCTTC.

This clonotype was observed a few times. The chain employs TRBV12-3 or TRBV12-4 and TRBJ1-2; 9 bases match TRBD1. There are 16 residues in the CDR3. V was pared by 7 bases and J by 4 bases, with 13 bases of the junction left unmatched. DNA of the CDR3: TGTGCCAGCATTAAAGCCGGGACAGGGTCCATCTATGGCTACACCTTC. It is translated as CASIKAGTGSIYGYTF.

In nucleotides, the CDR3 is TGCAGCGTAGCTGGGGCGGATGAGACCCAGTACTTC. Protein sequence: CSVAGADETQYF. The rearrangement joins TRBV29-1 to TRBJ2-5, with a tentative D call TRBD1 (5 bases). Trimming removed 6 bases from V and 5 bases from J, with 13 bases in between. Germline CDR1 and CDR2: SQVTM and ANQGSEA. This CDR3 comprises 12 residues.

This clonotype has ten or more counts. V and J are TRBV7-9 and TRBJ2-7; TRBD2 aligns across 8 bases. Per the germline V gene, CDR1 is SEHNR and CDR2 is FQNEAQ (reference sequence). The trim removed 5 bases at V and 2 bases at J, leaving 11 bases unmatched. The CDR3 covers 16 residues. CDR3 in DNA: TGTGCCAGCAGCCCAACCAGTGGTAGCGGGACCTACGAGCAGTACTTC. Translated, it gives CASSPTSGSGTYEQYF.

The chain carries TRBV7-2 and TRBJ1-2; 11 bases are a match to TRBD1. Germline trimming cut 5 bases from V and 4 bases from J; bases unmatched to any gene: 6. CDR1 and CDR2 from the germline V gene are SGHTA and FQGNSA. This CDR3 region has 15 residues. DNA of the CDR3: TGTGCCAGCAGCCGATCCGGGACAGGGGGCTATGGCTACACCTTC. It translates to CASSRSGTGGYGYTF.

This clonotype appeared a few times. The DNA for the CDR3 is TGTGCCAGCACCCCCGCGGTCACTAAACAGAGGGATACTCAGCCCCAGCATTTT. This sequence encodes CASTPAVTKQRDTQPQHF. The chain is built from TRBV2 and TRBJ1-5; D is ambiguous. Germline loops: CDR1 SNHLY, CDR2 FYNNEI. Trimming removed 7 bases at V and 6 bases at J, with 28 bases between. This CDR3 region has 18 residues.

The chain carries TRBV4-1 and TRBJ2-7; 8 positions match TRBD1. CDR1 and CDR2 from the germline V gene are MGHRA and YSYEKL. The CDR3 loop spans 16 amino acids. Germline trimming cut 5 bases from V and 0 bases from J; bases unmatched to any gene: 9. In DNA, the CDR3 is TGCGCCAGCAGCGTCTCAGGGGGCATGAGCTCCTACGAGCAGTACTTC. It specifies CASSVSGGMSSYEQYF.

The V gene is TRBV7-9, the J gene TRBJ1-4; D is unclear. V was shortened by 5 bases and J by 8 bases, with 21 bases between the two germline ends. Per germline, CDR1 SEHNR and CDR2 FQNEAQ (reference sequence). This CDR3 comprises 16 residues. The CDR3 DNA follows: TGTGCCAGCAGCCTGGGTCCGGGCGGGTCGCAAGAAAAACTGTTTTTT. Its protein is CASSLGPGGSQEKLFF.

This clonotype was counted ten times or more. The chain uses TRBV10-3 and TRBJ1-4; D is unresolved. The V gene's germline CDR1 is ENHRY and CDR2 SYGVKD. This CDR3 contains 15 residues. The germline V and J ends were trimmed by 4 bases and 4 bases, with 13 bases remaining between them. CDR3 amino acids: CAISASTGFNEKLFF. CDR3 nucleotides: TGTGCCATCAGTGCATCGACTGGCTTTAATGAAAAACTGTTTTTT.

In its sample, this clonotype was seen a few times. The DNA for the CDR3 is TGTGCCAGCAGTAACGGGACTAGCTATTTCGAGCAGTACTTC. Its translation: CASSNGTSYFEQYF. The V gene is TRBV12-3 or TRBV12-4, the J gene TRBJ2-7; TRBD2 aligns across 9 bases. The CDR3 covers 14 residues. Unmatched junction bases numbered 8, after V lost 5 bases and J lost 6 bases.

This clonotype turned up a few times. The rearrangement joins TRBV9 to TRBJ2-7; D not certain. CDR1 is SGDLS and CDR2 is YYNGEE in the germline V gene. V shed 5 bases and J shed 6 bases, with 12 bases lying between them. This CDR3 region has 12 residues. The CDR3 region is CASSLVGFEQYF. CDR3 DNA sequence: TGTGCCAGCAGTTTAGTTGGTTTCGAGCAGTACTTC.

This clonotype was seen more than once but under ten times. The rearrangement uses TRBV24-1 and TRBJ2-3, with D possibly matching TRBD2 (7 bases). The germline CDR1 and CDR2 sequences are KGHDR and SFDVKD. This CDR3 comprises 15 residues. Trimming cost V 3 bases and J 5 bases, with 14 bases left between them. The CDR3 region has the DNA TGTGCCACCAGTGATCCAGCGGGACAAATAGATACGCAGTATTTT. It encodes CATSDPAGQIDTQYF.

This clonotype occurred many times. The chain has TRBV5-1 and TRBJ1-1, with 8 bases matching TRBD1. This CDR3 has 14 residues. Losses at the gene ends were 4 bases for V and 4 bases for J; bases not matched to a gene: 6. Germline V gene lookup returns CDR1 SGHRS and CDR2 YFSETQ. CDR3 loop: CASSETGAGTEAFF. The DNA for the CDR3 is TGCGCCAGCAGCGAGACAGGGGCGGGCACTGAAGCTTTCTTT.

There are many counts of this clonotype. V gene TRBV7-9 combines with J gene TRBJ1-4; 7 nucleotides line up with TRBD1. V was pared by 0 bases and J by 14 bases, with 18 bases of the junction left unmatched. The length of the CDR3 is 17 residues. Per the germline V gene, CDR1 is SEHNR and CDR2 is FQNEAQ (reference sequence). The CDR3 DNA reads TGTGCCAGCAGCTTAGCAGGGGGCGCTTGGAGGGGGCAGCAGCTGTTTTTT. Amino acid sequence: CASSLAGGAWRGQQLFF.

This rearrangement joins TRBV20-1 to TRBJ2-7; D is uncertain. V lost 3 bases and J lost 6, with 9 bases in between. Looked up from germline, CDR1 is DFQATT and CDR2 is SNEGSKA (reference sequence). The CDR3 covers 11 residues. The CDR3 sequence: CSARQDFEQYF. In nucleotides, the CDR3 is TGCAGTGCTAGGCAAGATTTCGAGCAGTACTTC.

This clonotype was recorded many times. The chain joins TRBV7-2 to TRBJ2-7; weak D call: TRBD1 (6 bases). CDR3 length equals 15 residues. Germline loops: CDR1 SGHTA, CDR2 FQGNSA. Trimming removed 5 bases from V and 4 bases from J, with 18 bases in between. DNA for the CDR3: TGTGCCAGCAGCCACAGGGACCTAGGGGATTACGAGCAGTACTTC. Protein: CASSHRDLGDYEQYF.

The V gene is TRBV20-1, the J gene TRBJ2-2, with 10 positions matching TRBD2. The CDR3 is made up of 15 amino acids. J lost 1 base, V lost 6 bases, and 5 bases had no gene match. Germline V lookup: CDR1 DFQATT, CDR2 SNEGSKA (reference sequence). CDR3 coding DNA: TGCAGTGCCGCCTGGACTAGCGGGAACACCGGGGAGCTGTTTTTT. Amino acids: CSAAWTSGNTGELFF.

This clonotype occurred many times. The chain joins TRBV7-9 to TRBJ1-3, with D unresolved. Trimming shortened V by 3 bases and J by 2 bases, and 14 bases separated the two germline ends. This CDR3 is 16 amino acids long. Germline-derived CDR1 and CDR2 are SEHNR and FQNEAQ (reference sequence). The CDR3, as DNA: TGTGCCAGCAGCTTCGGATCGAGTCCCACTGGAAACACCATATATTTT. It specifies CASSFGSSPTGNTIYF.

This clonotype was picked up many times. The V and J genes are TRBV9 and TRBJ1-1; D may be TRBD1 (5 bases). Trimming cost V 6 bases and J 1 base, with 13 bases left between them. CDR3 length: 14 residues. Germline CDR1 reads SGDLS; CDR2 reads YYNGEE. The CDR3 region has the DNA TGTGCCAGCAACCGGGACGGGTCGAACACTGAAGCTTTCTTT. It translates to CASNRDGSNTEAFF. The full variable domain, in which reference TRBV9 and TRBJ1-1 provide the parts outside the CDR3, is DSGVTQTPKHLITATGQRVTLRCSPRSGDLSVYWYQQSLDQGLQFLIQYYNGEERAKGNILERFSAQQFPDLHSELNLSSLELGDSALYFCASNRDGSNTEAFFGQGTRLTVV.

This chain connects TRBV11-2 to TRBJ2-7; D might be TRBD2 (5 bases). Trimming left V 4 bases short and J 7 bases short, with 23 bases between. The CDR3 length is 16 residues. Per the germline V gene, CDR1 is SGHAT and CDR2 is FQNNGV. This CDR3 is CASSSLALWAKGEQYF. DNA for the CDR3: TGTGCCAGCAGCTCCCTAGCCCTTTGGGCTAAGGGAGAGCAGTACTTC.